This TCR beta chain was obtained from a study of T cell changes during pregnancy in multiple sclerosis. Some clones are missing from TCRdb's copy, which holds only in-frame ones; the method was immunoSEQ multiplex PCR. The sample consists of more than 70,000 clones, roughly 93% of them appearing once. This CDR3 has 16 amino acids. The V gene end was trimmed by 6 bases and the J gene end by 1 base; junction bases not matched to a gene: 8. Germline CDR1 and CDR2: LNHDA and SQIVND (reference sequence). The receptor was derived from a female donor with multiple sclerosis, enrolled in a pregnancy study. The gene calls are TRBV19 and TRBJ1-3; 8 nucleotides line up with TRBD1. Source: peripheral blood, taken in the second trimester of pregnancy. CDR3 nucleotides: TGTGCCAGTAGCGCGACAGGGGATTTTTCTGGAAACACCATATATTTT. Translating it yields CASSATGDFSGNTIYF. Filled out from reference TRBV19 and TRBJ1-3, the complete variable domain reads DGGITQSPKYLFRKEGQNVTLSCEQNLNHDAMYWYRQDPGQGLRLIYYSQIVNDFQKGDIAEGYSVSREKKESFPLTVTSAQKNPTAFYLCASSATGDFSGNTIYFGEGSWLTVV.